This T cell receptor (beta chain) was observed in a study of a mutant IDH1 vaccine in newly diagnosed glioma. In regard to this clone: Its antigen remains unknown.

Germline values: CDR1 SGHRS, CDR2 YFSETQ. This CDR3 has 14 residues. The V end lost 0 bases, the J end lost 5 bases, and 11 bases lay between the germline ends. The repertoire was sequenced with immunoSEQ multiplex PCR; TCRdb's copy has only in-frame clones and lacks some. The data contain 75,000 to 80,000 clones, roughly 90% of them singletons. Stated time point: week 5, during vaccination. Doses consisted of 300 ug of mutant IDH1 20-mer peptide each, paired with topical imiquimod. The input for sequencing was PBMCs, taken from a glioma patient whose treatment included an IDH1 peptide vaccine. The chain is built from TRBV5-1 and TRBJ1-2, with D unresolved. This TCR came from a woman aged 45 to 65 with glioma. DNA of the CDR3: TGCGCCAGCAGCTTGGCGGGATATAATTATGGCTACACCTTC. Its translation is CASSLAGYNYGYTF.